This T cell receptor (beta chain) was documented in a study of T-cell memory formation after mild COVID-19. Study conclusions and caveats: Contracting CD4+ clones were located mainly in CM and EM, and CD8+ clones in EMRA. From day 15 to 85, contracting clones were balanced between CD4 and CD8, whereas later expanders leaned toward CD4+. Pre-infection memory harbored some responding clones, suggesting cross-reactive memory joined.

Constant-segment primers were used for 5'RACE, and the resulting TCR alpha and TCR beta cDNA libraries carried sample barcodes and UMIs. MiXCR was run by TCRdb on the 5' RACE reads, yielding one entry per CDR3 protein. The sample consists of 110,000 to 150,000 distinct CDR3 sequences, 13% to 15% of them appearing once. This CDR3 has 13 amino acids. CDR1 is MGHRA, CDR2 YSYEKL, per germline. V shed 4 bases and J shed 2 bases, with 9 bases lying between them. This clonotype was observed many times. Its antigen remains unidentified. This TCR came from an adult woman who had mild COVID-19 (a few samples of this study predate the infection). Cell type and time point are not known. The V call is TRBV4-1, the J call TRBJ2-7, with D hard to call. Material for sequencing was PBMCs or a T cell subset sorted from them (not recorded which). The CDR3 loop is CASSPTQTYEQYF. For the CDR3, the DNA is TGCGCCAGCAGCCCCACCCAAACCTACGAGCAGTACTTC.